The T cell receptor beta chain described here comes from a study of T cells after yellow fever vaccination. This clonotype was recorded at least ten times. The antigen remains unidentified. A process of 5'RACE template switching, which added a universal primer site and UMIs, was used to make TCR cDNA. MiXCR was run by TCRdb on the 5' RACE reads, yielding one entry per CDR3 protein. The table includes around 590,000 distinct CDR3 sequences, roughly an eighth detected once. Germline V gene sequence: CDR1 GTSNPN, CDR2 SVGIG (reference sequence). Between the trimmed V and J ends, which lost 2 bases and 0 bases, there was a span of 13 bases. The CDR3 has 15 residues. General study results and limits: Contamination by abundant bulk-population clonotypes could be present in FACS-sorted repertoires. Reappearing after the booster were most of the clones from primary vaccination (about 96% CD4, around 90% CD8).

The V call is TRBV30, the J call TRBJ1-2; no reliable D call. This sample comprised PBMCs, obtained on the day of the yellow fever booster vaccination. This TCR came from a man aged 25-45 years who received the YFV17D yellow fever vaccine. CDR3 coding DNA: TGTGCCTGGAGTCTAAGGACGTACGCTAACTATGGCTACACCTTC. Protein product: CAWSLRTYANYGYTF.